This T cell receptor (beta chain) was obtained from a study of CD8+ T cells in alopecia areata. Study context: Affected scalp percentage gauged treated patients' severity. Study-wide results and caveats: Among the top 100, expanded CD8+ clones were significantly decreased by tofacitinib, as was scalp clonality.

The germline V gene has CDR1 SQVTM and CDR2 ANQGSEA. The CDR3 has 14 amino acids. Between the trimmed V and J ends, which lost 5 bases and 3 bases, there was a span of 13 bases. The treatment here: oral pan-JAK inhibitor, 5-10 mg twice daily. Turning to this clone: Antigen unknown.

Sequencing relied on a cDNA template that was reverse transcribed from extracted RNA. Repertoires were generated with immunoSEQ multiplex PCR, while TCRdb's copy carries only in-frame clones and drops some. The profile covers 93,000 or so clones, with around 86% appearing a single time and over 8.5% taken by the ten largest. The chain is built from TRBV29-1 and TRBJ2-2; D is unclear. Material: CD8+ T cells sorted from blood, obtained between weeks 30 and 35, from a patient treated with tofacitinib. The clonotype was recovered from a human donor with alopecia areata. The CDR3 here is CSVSPASDTGELFF. CDR3 coding DNA: TGCAGCGTTAGCCCAGCGTCAGACACCGGGGAGCTGTTTTTT.